The rows below give T cell receptor beta chains drawn from one sample of a study of T cells in Graves' hyperthyroidism and ophthalmopathy. TCRdb used MiXCR to reprocess the multiplex PCR reads, holding one entry per CDR3 protein. The repertoire includes around 350,000 distinct CDR3 sequences, about 18% of them detected once, and 3% to 4% sits in the top ten. The sample comprised blood. The source of these receptors is a woman between 18 and 29 years old with Graves' hyperthyroidism. Each CDR3 is given with its conserved first and last residue. D genes are given only for firm matches. The size entry is marked missing in some rows and otherwise reads once, few, many or a size class.

D gene,clone size,J gene,V gene,CDR3 protein,CDR3 DNA
.,many,TRBJ2-7,TRBV6-2/TRBV6-3,CASSYSSGLKSYEQYF,TGTGCCAGCAGTTACTCTTCGGGACTCAAGTCCTACGAGCAGTACTTC
.,.,TRBJ2-7,TRBV6-5,CASSYRKEKYF,TGTGCCAGCAGTTACCGGAAGGAAAAGTACTTC
.,many,TRBJ1-2,TRBV5-1,CASSGQRDYTF,TGCGCCAGCAGCGGGCAGCGAGATTACACCTTC
TRBD1,.,TRBJ1-1,TRBV27,CASSVPGGEAFF,TGTGCCAGCAGTGTACCAGGGGGCGAGGCTTTCTTT
.,.,TRBJ2-7,TRBV29-1,CSVESPTNSYEQYF,TGCAGCGTTGAATCCCCCACCAACTCGTACGAGCAGTACTTC
.,many,TRBJ2-7,TRBV20-1,CSARVKPSVSYEQYF,TGCAGTGCTAGAGTTAAGCCTAGCGTTTCCTACGAGCAGTACTTC
.,many,TRBJ2-3,TRBV7-3,CASSTGQSTDTQYF,TGTGCCAGCAGTACCGGACAGAGCACAGATACGCAGTATTTT
TRBD1,many,TRBJ1-5,TRBV27,CASRIRGTGSPSNQPQHF,TGTGCCAGCAGGATTCGGGGGACAGGGTCCCCTAGCAATCAGCCCCAGCATTTT
TRBD1,.,TRBJ1-5,TRBV4-1,CASSQNNRGGRNQPQHF,TGCGCCAGCAGCCAAAATAACAGGGGCGGACGCAATCAGCCCCAGCATTTT
.,few,TRBJ1-1,TRBV10-3,CAISELQGTNTEAFF,TGTGCCATCAGTGAGCTTCAGGGGACGAACACTGAAGCTTTCTTT
TRBD1,.,TRBJ1-5,TRBV6-1,CASTGTGAPLNQPQHF,TGTGCCAGCACCGGGACAGGGGCGCCTCTCAATCAGCCCCAGCATTTT
.,many,TRBJ1-2,TRBV6-5,CASSRTSGYGYTF,TGTGCCAGCAGTCGGACCTCGGGCTATGGCTACACCTTC
TRBD1,.,TRBJ1-5,TRBV6-1,CASSPWPDRGNNQPQHF,TGTGCCAGCAGTCCTTGGCCGGACAGGGGTAACAATCAGCCCCAGCATTTT
TRBD2,.,TRBJ2-7,TRBV19,CASNSGGGSYEQYF,TGTGCCAGTAACTCGGGGGGAGGCTCCTACGAGCAGTACTTC
.,once,TRBJ2-2,TRBV27,CASSLRAPNTGELFF,TGTGCCAGCAGTTTGCGGGCCCCAAACACCGGGGAGCTGTTTTTT